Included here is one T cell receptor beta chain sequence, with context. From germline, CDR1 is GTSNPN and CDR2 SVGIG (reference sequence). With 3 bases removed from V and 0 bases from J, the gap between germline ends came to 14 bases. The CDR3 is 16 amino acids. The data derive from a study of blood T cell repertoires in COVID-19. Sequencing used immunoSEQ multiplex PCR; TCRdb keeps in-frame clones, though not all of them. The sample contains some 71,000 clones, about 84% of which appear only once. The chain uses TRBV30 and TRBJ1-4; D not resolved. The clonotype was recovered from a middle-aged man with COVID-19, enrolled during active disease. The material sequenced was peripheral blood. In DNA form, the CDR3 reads TGTGCCTGGAGCCCCTCCCGGAGTTCAACTAATGAAAAACTGTTTTTT. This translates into CAWSPSRSSTNEKLFF.